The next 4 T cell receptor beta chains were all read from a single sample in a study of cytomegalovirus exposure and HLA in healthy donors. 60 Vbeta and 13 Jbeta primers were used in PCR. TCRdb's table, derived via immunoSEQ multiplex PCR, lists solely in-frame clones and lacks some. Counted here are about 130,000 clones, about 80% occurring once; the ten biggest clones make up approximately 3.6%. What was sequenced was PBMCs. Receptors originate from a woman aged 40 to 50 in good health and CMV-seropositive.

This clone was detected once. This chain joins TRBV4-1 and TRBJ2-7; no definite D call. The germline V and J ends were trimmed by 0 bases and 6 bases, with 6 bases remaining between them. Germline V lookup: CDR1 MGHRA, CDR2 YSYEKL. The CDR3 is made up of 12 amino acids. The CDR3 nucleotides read TGCGCCAGCAGCCAAGATACGAGCGAGCAGTACTTC. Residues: CASSQDTSEQYF.

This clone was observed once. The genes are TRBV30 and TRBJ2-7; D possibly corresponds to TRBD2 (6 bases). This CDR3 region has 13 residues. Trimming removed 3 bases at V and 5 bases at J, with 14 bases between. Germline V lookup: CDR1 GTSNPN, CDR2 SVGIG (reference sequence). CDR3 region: CAWRSGPPNEQYF. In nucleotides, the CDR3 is TGTGCCTGGAGGAGCGGGCCCCCTAACGAGCAGTACTTC.

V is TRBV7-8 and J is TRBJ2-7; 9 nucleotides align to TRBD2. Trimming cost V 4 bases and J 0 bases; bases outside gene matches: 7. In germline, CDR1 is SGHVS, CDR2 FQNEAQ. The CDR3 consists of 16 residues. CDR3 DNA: TGTGCCAGCAGCTCAAGCGGGAGGTATGGCTCCTACGAGCAGTACTTC. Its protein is CASSSSGRYGSYEQYF.

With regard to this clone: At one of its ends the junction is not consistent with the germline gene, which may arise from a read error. Written as DNA, the CDR3 is TGTGCCACCAGGAGAGGGGGAGGGGATGGCTACACCTTC. Translated, it gives CATRRGGGDGYTF. This chain links TRBV15 with TRBJ1-2; weak D call: TRBD1 (6 bases). The CDR3 runs to 13 residues. From germline, CDR1 is LNHNV and CDR2 YYDKDF (reference sequence).